This T cell receptor (beta chain) was recorded in a study of T-cell reconstitution after alpha-beta-depleted transplantation in children. There are 15 residues in the CDR3. The V and J ends lost 1 base and 9 bases, in that order; junction bases with no gene match: 5. The germline CDR1 and CDR2 sequences are PRHDT and FYEKMQ (reference sequence). This clonotype was seen a handful of times. Its specificity is unknown. Regarding the study as a whole: As was reported, about two months after transplant, alpha-beta T cells came from several hundred expanded graft clones. At the one-year point after transplant, T-cell counts and TCRbeta diversity were found to come mostly from T cells that had been newly produced. For some patients, TCRbeta diversity was high at day 60 because of recipient T cells and thymic progenitors that survived.

Unique molecular identifiers featured in how the TCRbeta library was prepared. TCRdb recomputed calls from the PCR reads with MiXCR, one row per CDR3 protein. This sample has around 25,000 distinct CDR3 sequences, with roughly a sixth found just once. V is TRBV13 and J is TRBJ2-1; 11 positions agree with TRBD2. The sequence derives from a male patient between 2 and 9 years old who had a stem cell transplant for acute lymphoblastic leukemia, so the T cells may come from the graft donor. Material: PBMCs, mostly from graft donor cells, obtained 60 days after TCRalphabeta/CD19-depleted stem cell transplant. The CDR3 loop reads CASSLELAGVGEQFF. CDR3 bases: TGTGCCAGCAGCTTAGAACTAGCGGGGGTCGGTGAGCAGTTCTTC.